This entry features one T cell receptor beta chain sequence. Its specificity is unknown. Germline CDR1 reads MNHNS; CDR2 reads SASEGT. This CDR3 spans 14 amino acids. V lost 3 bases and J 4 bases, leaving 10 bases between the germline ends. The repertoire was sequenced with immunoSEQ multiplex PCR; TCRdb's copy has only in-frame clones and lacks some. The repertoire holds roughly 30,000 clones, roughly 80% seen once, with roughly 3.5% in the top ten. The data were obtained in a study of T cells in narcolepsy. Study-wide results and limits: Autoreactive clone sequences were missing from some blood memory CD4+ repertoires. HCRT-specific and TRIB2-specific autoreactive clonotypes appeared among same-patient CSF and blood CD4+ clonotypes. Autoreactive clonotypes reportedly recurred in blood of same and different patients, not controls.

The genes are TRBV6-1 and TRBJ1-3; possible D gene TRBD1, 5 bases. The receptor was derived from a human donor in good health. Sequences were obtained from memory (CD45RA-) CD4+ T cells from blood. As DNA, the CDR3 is TGTGCCAGCAGTGAGTCCAGGGTGGGAAACACCATATATTTT. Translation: CASSESRVGNTIYF.